A single T cell receptor beta chain is shown here with its context. This clone has a single count. What this receptor recognizes is not known. No qualities accompany the bases; no much larger clone lies one base away. At the junction V is shortened by 6 bases and J by 10 bases; bases outside the gene matches: 23. The CDR3 contains 18 residues, cysteine and phenylalanine counted. The CDR3 DNA has 54 bases and is translated from base 1. From a lookup of the germline V gene, CDR1 and CDR2 are MDHEN and SYDVKM. The data are from a study of shared clonotypes between healthy human individuals (TCRdb year 2020). At the level of the whole study: The cohort comprised a couple of women and a few men aged 18 to 49 years. For each donor, three plates each were used for CD4 naive and CD4 memory, two plates were used for CD8 naive, and one plate was used for CD8 memory. To estimate repertoire size and how much clonotype sharing occurs between individuals, the study deeply sequenced the blood TCR repertoires of about five healthy adults. Different laboratories and diverse techniques were used to prepare libraries and sequence TCR repertoires, to increase sequencing depth and limit assay-specific biases. Each donor's leukapheresis produced roughly between roughly 0.85 and 10 billion PBMCs. Study-wide findings and limitations: Sharing across a few donors was observed for about 5% of naive CD4, 3% to 3.5% of naive CD8, over 2% of memory CD4, and approximately 0.41% of memory CD8 clonotypes. Pairwise subsampling led to the expectation that sequencing depth would affect the degree of clonotype sharing among donors. Incomplete sequencing was indicated by rarefaction of sorted-subset datasets, despite the large sequencing depth. Higher generation probabilities were observed for clonotypes shared by all four sorted-subset donors than for non-shared clonotypes. Only blood was sampled, and tissue TCR repertoires likely differ from those in blood. Naive subsets generally had larger estimated clonotype richness than memory subsets did. Because the study included a small number of donors, the genetic and exposure-history diversity represented was limited.

TCR CDR3 regions were amplified from genomic DNA by multiplex PCR using the deep immunoSEQ assay. For each cell subset, the extracted genomic DNA was distributed evenly across all wells of several immunoSEQ 96-well plates, and each plate served as one replicate. For sorted subsets, approximately 200 ng of genomic DNA, equivalent to roughly 33,000 T cell genomes, went into each replicate PCR. Purified libraries were measured with a Qubit 3.0 fluorometer, size-checked on a Bioanalyzer 2100, and measured again with the KAPA Library Quantification kit. Every immunoSEQ 96-well plate was sequenced on a dedicated single-read 150-cycle Illumina NextSeq 550 flow cell. The study's own analysis went as follows. The immunoSEQ output contained only junctional sequences without quality scores, so filtering could not match that applied to full-length reads. To assign V/J genes and CDR3, sequences were annotated against IMGT germline references using PyIR, a Python wrapper for IgBLAST v1.9. Any read was removed if the V/J assignment was weak (E-value above 1e-6), the CDR3 was missing, or the read contained stop codons, out-of-frame junctions, or ambiguous translated residues. V3J clonotypes were defined as sequences sharing an identical inferred V gene, J gene, and CDR3 amino acid sequence. Percentage overlap between repertoires was calculated by dividing the number of shared unique clonotypes by the size of the smaller repertoire. Three approaches were used to assess repertoire richness: RTK rarefaction, the Chao1 estimator, and Recon v2.1 estimates of unobserved clonotypes. Generation probabilities were computed with OLGA for all TCRbeta clonotypes obtained by the gDNA method from four donors. This immuneACCESS table, as held by TCRdb, lists in-frame sequences with V and J called but not all clones. Of the missing ones, under half trace to an unresolved V gene in checked studies; the others have no known cause. That table supplies the V and J calls and clone size; D and trimming were determined from the DNA. The sample table contains around 200,000 clones; only one count was recorded for just under 95% of them. Clones ranked in the top ten supply more than 0.065% of the sample.

Healthy HIV-negative adults with no recently reported acute infections or vaccinations were included as donors. Only Caucasian adults living in Nashville, Tennessee, USA were represented among the donors. CD4+ T cells were enriched through magnetic negative selection, after which naive cells were positively selected on CD45RA and the remaining negative fraction served as the memory subset. Blood was collected by leukapheresis, and PBMCs were isolated by Ficoll-Histopaque density gradient centrifugation and then cryopreserved in liquid nitrogen vapor phase. Purity and quantity of every magnetically sorted T cell population were checked by analytical flow cytometry. Genomic DNA was isolated from every sorted fraction and measured by UV absorbance on a Nanodrop 2000c.

The sequence joins TRBV28 to TRBJ2-3, with 9 bases in between that match TRBD2. The sequencing input was naive CD4+ T cells sorted from blood. Read against the paper, the sample's cell subset or site label means: CD45RA+ positively selected. This clonotype was sampled from a woman aged 25-40 years in good health. This receptor has the CDR3 CASSLGTSFSTYSGAQYF. The DNA reads as follows: TGTGCCAGCAGCCTCGGGACTAGCTTTTCGACCTACAGTGGGGCGCAGTATTTT.